The T cell receptor (beta chain) under discussion was sequenced for a study of T cells expressing NK-cell markers. The CDR3 runs to 14 residues. The germline CDR1 and CDR2 sequences are SGHDT and YYEEEE. TCRdb reprocessed the 5' RACE reads and stores each CDR3 protein as one record, lacking DNA. Reported are 450,000 to 600,000 distinct CDR3 sequences; the ten largest clones contain under 4.5%. The J gene is TRBJ2-5, the V gene TRBV5-6. The sample consisted of blood T cells: a sorted CD56 or NKG2C T cell subset, CD4+ or CD8+ T cells, or bulk PBMC T cells (not recorded which). This TCR was sampled from a man aged 18-30 years in good health. CDR3 region: CASSFLLDQETQYF. The whole variable domain, remainder taken from reference TRBV5-6 and TRBJ2-5, is DAGVTQSPTHLIKTRGQQVTLRCSPKSGHDTVSWYQQALGQGPQFIFQYYEEEERQRGNFPDRFSGHQFPNYSSELNVNALLLGDSALYLCASSFLLDQETQYFGPGTRLLVL.